The rows below give T cell receptor beta chains drawn from one sample of a study of blood T cell repertoires in COVID-19. The repertoire was sequenced with immunoSEQ multiplex PCR; TCRdb's copy has only in-frame clones and lacks some. This repertoire shows more than 100,000 clones, about four fifths found once; its top ten account for about 2%. Material: peripheral blood. The receptor source for this set is a man in his 70s with acute or convalescent COVID-19. Each CDR3 is given with its conserved first and last residue. The order of the fields is D gene, J gene, clone size, V gene, CDR3 DNA, CDR3 protein. A D gene is named only where the DNA matches it firmly. Clone size is given for some rows only: seen once, a few or many times, or a class if the clone is expanded.

>TRBD1|TRBJ1-2|-|TRBV18
TGTGCCAGCTCCTCGGACAGGGATGGCTACACCTTC
CASSSDRDGYTF
>-|TRBJ1-5|-|TRBV4-1
TGCGCCAGCAGCCAACTCTGGACAGAAAACAATCAGCCCCAGCATTTT
CASSQLWTENNQPQHF
>-|TRBJ2-2|few|TRBV9
TGTGCCAGCAGCGTAGGGCCGGGTAACACCGGGGAGCTGTTTTTT
CASSVGPGNTGELFF
>-|TRBJ1-2|few|TRBV15
TGTGCCACCAGCAGCATCCTCAGGGATGGCTACACCTTC
CATSSILRDGYTF
>TRBD1|TRBJ1-4|-|TRBV2
TGTGCCAGCAGTCTTGACAGGGATTATGAAAAACTGTTTTTT
CASSLDRDYEKLFF
>TRBD1|TRBJ1-2|-|TRBV5-1
TGCGCCAGCAGCTCCGACAGGGGAGTAGATGGCTACACCTTC
CASSSDRGVDGYTF
>TRBD1|TRBJ2-7|-|TRBV6-2/TRBV6-3
TGTGCCAGCAGTCAAGGGGACAGGGGACAGTACTTC
CASSQGDRGQYF
>-|TRBJ2-3|-|TRBV11-2
TGTGCCAGCAGCTTAGCAGGGACAGATACGCAGTATTTT
CASSLAGTDTQYF
>TRBD1|TRBJ1-2|-|TRBV6-5
TGTGCCAGCAGTTGGGGACAGGGCTACACCTTC
CASSWGQGYTF
>-|TRBJ2-1|few|TRBV9
TGTGCCAGCACCTCGTCAGGGCCTTTTCACTCCTACAATGAGCAGTTCTTC
CASTSSGPFHSYNEQFF
>-|TRBJ2-3|-|TRBV5-6
TGTGCCAGCAGCGTGCAGGTGGAAGATACGCAGTATTTT
CASSVQVEDTQYF
>TRBD2|TRBJ2-5|-|TRBV4-1
TGCGCCAGCAGCCAAGATTTTCGTCTAGCGGGGGCCGAAGAGACCCAGTACTTC
CASSQDFRLAGAEETQYF
>TRBD1|TRBJ1-4|few|TRBV28
TGTGCCAGCAGTTCCGGGACAGTTAATGAAAAACTGTTTTTT
CASSSGTVNEKLFF
>-|TRBJ2-3|-|TRBV9
TGTGCCAGCAGCCCGGGCGGCAGGGAGGCAGATACGCAGTATTTT
CASSPGGREADTQYF
>-|TRBJ2-2|few|TRBV21-1
TGTGCCAGCAGCAAAGGAAGCCACAGGGGCACCGGGGAGCTGTTTTTT
CASSKGSHRGTGELFF
>TRBD1|TRBJ1-5|few|TRBV6-6
TGTGCCAGCAGTTACGGGCAGGGGGGAAATCCCCAGCATTTT
CASSYGQGGNPQHF
>TRBD1|TRBJ1-6|-|TRBV10-2
TGCGCCAGCAGGGATAAGACAGGGGGCATCTCTGGCCGCTCTTCACCCCTCCACTTT
CASRDKTGGISGRSSPLHF
>-|TRBJ1-2|-|TRBV15
TGTGCCACCAGCAGTTACGGGGGATTGTCCTATGGCTACACCTTC
CATSSYGGLSYGYTF
>-|TRBJ1-6|-|TRBV27
TGTGCCAGCAGTTTCCGGAATTCACCCCTCCACTTT
CASSFRNSPLHF
>TRBD2|TRBJ2-7|-|TRBV7-2
TGTGCCAGCAGCTCCAATCGGGGGGGAGCCTACGAGCAGTACTTC
CASSSNRGGAYEQYF
>-|TRBJ1-2|few|TRBV9
TGTGCCAGCAGAAAACAGGGCTATGGCTACACCTTC
CASRKQGYGYTF
>TRBD2|TRBJ2-5|-|TRBV5-1
TGCGCCAGCGTTGGCGGGGGGACCTCGGGAGAGACCCAGTACTTC
CASVGGGTSGETQYF